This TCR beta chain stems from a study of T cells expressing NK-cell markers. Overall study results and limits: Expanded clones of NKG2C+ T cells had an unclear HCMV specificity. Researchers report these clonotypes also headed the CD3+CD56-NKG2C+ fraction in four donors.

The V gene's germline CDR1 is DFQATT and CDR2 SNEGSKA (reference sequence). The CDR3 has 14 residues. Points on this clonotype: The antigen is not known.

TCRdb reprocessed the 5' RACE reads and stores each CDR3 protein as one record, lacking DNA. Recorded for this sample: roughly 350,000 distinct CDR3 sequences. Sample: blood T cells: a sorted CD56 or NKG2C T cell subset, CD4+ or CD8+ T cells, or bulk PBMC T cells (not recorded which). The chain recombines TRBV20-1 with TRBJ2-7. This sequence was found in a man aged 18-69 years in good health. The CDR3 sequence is CSASGFITPYEQYF.